The rows below give T cell receptor beta chains drawn from one sample of a study of blood T cell repertoires in COVID-19. Clones were sequenced by immunoSEQ multiplex PCR, and TCRdb holds only the in-frame ones, with some missing. The profile covers tens of thousands of clones, with about three quarters appearing a single time and around 21% taken by the ten largest. Sequencing was performed on peripheral blood. These TCRs come from a man aged 30 to 45 with COVID-19, enrolled during active disease. Both conserved end residues are part of each CDR3. A D gene is named only where the DNA matches it firmly. Clone size is stated in some rows and not others, as once, few, many or a class when expanded.

v_call	clone_size	j_call	d_call	cdr3_aa	cdr3_nt
TRBV5-6	once	TRBJ1-5	TRBD1	CASSAGTGSNQPQHF	TGTGCCAGCAGCGCCGGGACAGGGAGCAATCAGCCCCAGCATTTT
TRBV2	-	TRBJ2-7	-	CASSVWLAASSSYEQYF	TGTGCCAGCAGTGTTTGGTTAGCCGCCAGTAGCTCCTACGAGCAGTACTTC
TRBV27	-	TRBJ2-7	TRBD1	CASSPRQGAYEQYF	TGTGCCAGCAGTCCAAGACAGGGGGCTTACGAGCAGTACTTC
TRBV23-1	-	TRBJ2-3	TRBD2	CASSQPLGILADNPDTQYF	TGCGCCAGCAGTCAACCTCTTGGGATACTAGCGGATAATCCAGATACGCAGTATTTT
TRBV5-6	few	TRBJ1-1	TRBD1	CASSLDRGTEAFF	TGTGCCAGCAGCTTGGACAGGGGCACTGAAGCTTTCTTT
TRBV7-2	-	TRBJ1-6	TRBD1	CASSLDRGSPLHF	TGTGCCAGCAGCTTAGACAGGGGCTCACCCCTCCACTTT
TRBV6-5	-	TRBJ1-2	TRBD1	CASSYSGTGYPYGYTF	TGTGCCAGCAGTTACTCGGGGACAGGTTATCCCTATGGCTACACCTTC
TRBV5-5	-	TRBJ1-3	-	CASSLVMSSGNTIYF	TGTGCCAGCAGCTTGGTCATGAGCTCTGGAAACACCATATATTTT
TRBV28	-	TRBJ2-1	-	CASRGGVYNEQFF	TGTGCCAGTCGCGGAGGGGTCTACAATGAGCAGTTCTTC
TRBV24-1	-	TRBJ1-1	-	CATGAKPYPEAFF	TGTGCCACCGGGGCCAAGCCTTATCCTGAAGCTTTCTTT
TRBV28	-	TRBJ1-6	-	CASSPQVNSYNSPLHF	TGTGCCAGCAGTCCCCAGGTGAACTCCTATAATTCACCCCTCCACTTT
TRBV4-1	-	TRBJ2-6	-	CASSQRRDTGTSGANVLTF	TGCGCCAGCAGCCAACGCCGGGACACGGGAACGTCTGGGGCCAACGTCCTGACTTTC
TRBV6-6	once	TRBJ1-1	TRBD1	CASTPTGNANTEAFF	TGTGCCAGCACCCCGACAGGGAACGCGAACACTGAAGCTTTCTTT
TRBV6-5	-	TRBJ2-7	TRBD1	CASSYRRQGNKYEQYF	TGTGCCAGCAGTTATCGTAGACAGGGGAATAAGTACGAGCAGTACTTC
TRBV7-9	once	TRBJ1-4	TRBD1	CASSLKGQGREKLFF	TGTGCCAGCAGCTTAAAGGGACAGGGGAGGGAAAAACTGTTTTTT
TRBV7-3	-	TRBJ2-1	TRBD1	CASSLMGQGGLEQFF	TGTGCCAGCAGCTTAATGGGACAGGGAGGGTTGGAGCAGTTCTTC
TRBV6-5	-	TRBJ2-5	TRBD1	CASSSSGQLQETQYF	TGTGCCAGCAGTTCCTCGGGACAGCTCCAAGAGACCCAGTACTTC
TRBV19	-	TRBJ1-2	-	CASSKFYGYTF	TGTGCCAGTAGCAAATTCTATGGCTACACCTTC
TRBV11-3	-	TRBJ2-7	-	CASARISLWGGNEQYF	TGTGCCAGCGCCAGAATTTCCTTATGGGGGGGCAACGAGCAGTACTTC
TRBV21-1	-	TRBJ2-7	-	CASRNRRGQTTAYEQYF	TGTGCCAGCAGAAATCGGCGGGGACAGACTACAGCCTACGAGCAGTACTTC
TRBV30	few	TRBJ1-2	-	CAWRRDRSHNYGYTF	TGTGCCTGGAGGAGAGACAGATCCCACAACTATGGCTACACCTTC
TRBV28	few	TRBJ2-7	TRBD2	CASARTSGRGGQYF	TGTGCCAGCGCCCGGACTAGCGGGAGAGGCGGGCAGTACTTC
TRBV5-6	few	TRBJ2-7	-	CASSLAAVGARNEQYF	TGTGCCAGCAGCTTGGCCGCGGTAGGCGCGAGAAACGAGCAGTACTTC
TRBV30	-	TRBJ2-2	-	CACTGRLHGELFF	TGTGCCTGTACAGGGAGATTACACGGGGAGCTGTTTTTT
TRBV9	-	TRBJ2-7	TRBD2	CASSVGTSGYEQYF	TGTGCCAGCAGCGTAGGAACTAGCGGTTACGAGCAGTACTTC
TRBV2	few	TRBJ2-2	TRBD1	CASSEDRGRPGELFF	TGTGCCAGCAGTGAAGACAGGGGGCGACCCGGGGAGCTGTTTTTT
TRBV28	-	TRBJ1-1	-	CASSFWGQNTEAFF	TGTGCCAGCAGTTTTTGGGGACAGAACACTGAAGCTTTCTTT
TRBV28	-	TRBJ2-7	TRBD1	CASSRGQWKGEQYF	TGTGCCAGCAGTCGGGGACAGTGGAAAGGCGAGCAGTACTTC
TRBV7-3	-	TRBJ2-3	-	CASSLVFSDTQYF	TGTGCCAGCAGCTTAGTCTTCTCAGATACGCAGTATTTT
TRBV2	-	TRBJ1-4	-	CAGTWHHEKLFF	TGTGCCGGCACCTGGCATCATGAAAAACTGTTTTTT
TRBV12-2	-	TRBJ2-1	-	CASRQRLHSYNEQFF	TGTGCAAGTCGCCAGCGGTTACACTCCTACAATGAGCAGTTCTTC
TRBV7-9	-	TRBJ2-7	-	CASSSPTAGAYEQYF	TGTGCCAGCAGTTCGCCCACGGCAGGGGCCTACGAGCAGTACTTC
TRBV12-3/TRBV12-4	-	TRBJ2-5	-	CASTQGRETQYF	TGTGCCAGCACCCAGGGCCGGGAGACCCAGTACTTC
TRBV7-9	few	TRBJ2-7	TRBD1	CASSVTGQGPSEQYF	TGTGCCAGCAGCGTTACGGGACAGGGGCCTAGCGAGCAGTACTTC
TRBV5-4	few	TRBJ2-1	TRBD1	CASSLSPGQGYNEQFF	TGTGCCAGCAGCTTGAGTCCGGGACAGGGGTACAATGAGCAGTTCTTC